Below are 5 T cell receptor beta chains sequenced from a single sample in a study of T cell repertoires in cytomegalovirus infection. TCRdb re-called the reads with MiXCR, one entry per CDR3 protein. Among about 180,000 distinct CDR3 sequences, about 15% were seen once, and the ten largest hold approximately 25%. Sequenced: CD8+ T cells from PBMCs. These receptors were taken from a human donor in good health (CMV status not recorded). Some clones in this sample may be carry-over from other donors' samples.

This clonotype was counted between two and nine times. J is TRBJ2-1 and V is TRBV5-4; perhaps TRBD1 as D (7 bases). Deletions cut 2 bases from V and 7 bases from J, with 13 bases between. The germline V gene encodes CDR1 SGHNT and CDR2 YYREEE (reference sequence). This CDR3 has 14 residues. CDR3 nucleotide sequence: TGTGCCAGCAGCTTTGCGACAGGGAGGAATGAGCAGTTCTTC. This encodes CASSFATGRNEQFF.

This chain joins TRBV28 and TRBJ2-3, with 7 nucleotides matching TRBD1. This CDR3 region has 14 residues. Losses at the gene ends were 6 bases for V and 5 bases for J; bases not matched to a gene: 8. Germline lookup yields CDR1 MDHEN and CDR2 SYDVKM. The CDR3 spells CASSSGQQGDTQYF. As DNA, the CDR3 is TGTGCCAGCAGCTCGGGACAGCAAGGAGATACGCAGTATTTT.

V usage is TRBV5-6 and J usage is TRBJ2-1; TRBD1 matches at 7 bases. In germline, CDR1 is SGHDT, CDR2 YYEEEE. Trimming cost V 3 bases and J 3 bases; bases outside gene matches: 6. This CDR3 has 15 amino acids. This CDR3 reads CASSWGTALYNEQFF. In nucleotides, the CDR3 is TGTGCCAGCAGCTGGGGGACAGCACTCTACAATGAGCAGTTCTTC.

This clonotype was detected once. The V and J genes are TRBV27 and TRBJ1-1; D gene ambiguous. V shed 3 bases and J shed 3 bases, with 8 bases lying between them. The CDR3 runs to 13 residues. Germline V CDR1 and CDR2: MNHEY, SMNVEV (reference sequence). CDR3 coding DNA: TGTGCCAGCAGTTTTTATGGGGACACTGAAGCTTTCTTT. This encodes CASSFYGDTEAFF.

The genes are TRBV12-3 or TRBV12-4 and TRBJ1-2, with 7 nucleotides matching TRBD1. The junction had 6 bases not matched to a gene; V was cut back by 5 bases and J by 6 bases. The CDR3 spans 13 residues. The CDR3 nucleotides read TGTGCCAGCAGTCGGACAGGAGGAGATGGCTACACCTTC. Protein product: CASSRTGGDGYTF.